The subject of this entry is one TCR beta chain. This entry belongs to a study of blood T cell repertoires in COVID-19. Assay used: immunoSEQ multiplex PCR; TCRdb lists only in-frame clones, some missing. The sample holds roughly 210,000 clones, roughly 84% seen once. Per germline, CDR1 MGHRA and CDR2 YSYEKL. The CDR3 is made up of 17 amino acids. The ends lost 0 bases at V and 2 bases at J; junction bases unmatched: 2. The sequencing input was PBMCs or T cells enriched from blood (not recorded which). This TCR derives from a man aged 30 to 39 in a cohort exposed to, infected with or recovered from COVID-19 (not recorded which). The chain uses TRBV4-1 and TRBJ2-1, with TRBD2 identical over 12 bases. CDR3 in DNA: TGCGCCAGCAGCCAAGAATGGACTAGCGGGACCTACAATGAGCAGTTCTTC. Amino acids: CASSQEWTSGTYNEQFF.